These T cell receptor beta chains were read from a single sample in a study of identical twins. TCRdb recomputed calls from the 5' RACE reads with MiXCR, one row per CDR3 protein. The sample lists around 680,000 distinct CDR3 sequences, about 9.4% occurring once. The same sample was also studied in work on yellow fever vaccine responses in identical twins.

Sequenced: PBMCs. All receptors come from a woman aged 18-29 years in good health. CDR3s include the opening cysteine and the closing phenylalanine or tryptophan. D genes are given only for firm matches. Expanded clones get a size class; other rows say once, few or many, or leave the size out.

d_call	v_call	j_call	clone_size	cdr3_nt	cdr3_aa
TRBD1	TRBV7-9	TRBJ2-1	few	TGTGCCAGCAGCACCCCGGGACAGGGGAATGAGCAGTTCTTC	CASSTPGQGNEQFF
.	TRBV10-1	TRBJ2-7	few	TGCGCCAGCAAGGAAACAGGGCCGGCCTCCGAGCAGTACTTC	CASKETGPASEQYF
.	TRBV30	TRBJ2-5	.	TGTGCCTGGAGTGTAGCCCAGGCAACTGTGGAGACCCAGTACTTC	CAWSVAQATVETQYF
TRBD2	TRBV27	TRBJ2-1	few	TGTGCCAGCAGTTTCAGGACTAGCGGGAGCTCCTACAATGAGCAGTTCTTC	CASSFRTSGSSYNEQFF
TRBD2	TRBV20-1	TRBJ2-1	many	TGCAGTGCTAGACTCCGGGAGGTTGTAGGGAATGAGCAGTTCTTC	CSARLREVVGNEQFF
TRBD1	TRBV27	TRBJ2-7	.	TGTGCCAGCAGTCCTCGGCGACAGGGGTACGAGCAGTACTTC	CASSPRRQGYEQYF
TRBD1	TRBV4-3	TRBJ1-4	.	TGCGCCAGCAGCCCCAGAACAGGGGCAACTAATGAAAAACTGTTTTTT	CASSPRTGATNEKLFF
TRBD2	TRBV20-1	TRBJ2-7	few	TGCAGTGCTAGAGAGCTTTGGACTAGCGGGTTAAGCTCCTACGAGCAGTACTTC	CSARELWTSGLSSYEQYF
TRBD1	TRBV19	TRBJ1-1	.	TGTGCCAGTACCGCAGACAGGGCGGCTTTCTTT	CASTADRAAFF
.	TRBV20-1	TRBJ2-1	once	TGCAGTGCTTACCGACCGAACAATGAGCAGTTCTTC	CSAYRPNNEQFF
.	TRBV5-1	TRBJ2-7	few	TGCGCCAGCAGCTTGGGCGGGGTGAGGTTCGAGCAGTACTTC	CASSLGGVRFEQYF
TRBD1	TRBV20-1	TRBJ1-5	many	TGCAGTGCCTTAGTATGGGGACAGTATCAGCCCCAGCATTTT	CSALVWGQYQPQHF
.	TRBV5-1	TRBJ1-3	.	TGCGCCAGCAGCTTGATCGGGGCTTCCTCTGGAAACACCATATATTTT	CASSLIGASSGNTIYF
.	TRBV6-1	TRBJ1-4	.	TGTGCCAGCAATCTCGGGGGCACTAATGAAAAACTGTTTTTT	CASNLGGTNEKLFF
TRBD2	TRBV15	TRBJ2-5	few	TGTGCCACCAGCAGAGGGGCGGGGGGTAGTCAAGAGACCCAGTACTTC	CATSRGAGGSQETQYF
TRBD1	TRBV12-3/TRBV12-4	TRBJ2-7	.	TGTGCCAGCAGTTCACCCCCGACAGGGGGCGGCGAGCAGTACTTC	CASSSPPTGGGEQYF
.	TRBV7-2	TRBJ2-3	many	TGTGCCAGCGGGCAAGCAACTAGCACAGATACGCAGTATTTT	CASGQATSTDTQYF
TRBD1	TRBV29-1	TRBJ2-1	few	TGCAGCGGTAACAGGGGCGATGAGCAGTTCTTC	CSGNRGDEQFF
.	TRBV5-1	TRBJ2-5	.	TGCGCCAGCAGCTCCCGTTTGGGTTGGGAGATGGCGACCCAGTACTTC	CASSSRLGWEMATQYF
.	TRBV7-8	TRBJ2-3	.	TGTGCCAGCAGCTTAGTGGCGGGGTTGAATACGCAGTATTTT	CASSLVAGLNTQYF